The subject of this entry is one TCR beta chain. As yet, its antigen is unknown. Germline V gene sequence: CDR1 SNHLY, CDR2 FYNNEI. V shed 3 bases and J shed 0 bases, with 6 bases lying between them. This CDR3 is 15 amino acids long. With a J-beta primer mix and a sample-barcoded 5' primer, a second PCR ran roughly 7 to 11 cycles. Paired-end reads containing CDR3 totaled no fewer than 3 million for each sample. Via MiXCR, TCRdb re-called the 5' RACE reads, giving one row per CDR3 protein. The sample contains hundreds of thousands of distinct CDR3 sequences, roughly three fifths of which appear only once. The sample comes from a study of blood T cells in healthy people across ages. Across the whole study: About one barcoded TCR beta cDNA was captured per two T cells.

Findings and limits, study-wide: Older age went with lower TCR beta diversity per million T cells, in a roughly linear way.

Samples each yielded at least 5 micrograms of total RNA. Sequencing was done on a sample of blood. This chain uses TRBV2 with TRBJ2-6; possible D gene TRBD2, 5 bases. The sequence derives from a man in his 60s in good health. CDR3 sequence: CASSEEASGANVLTF. Here the CDR3 DNA reads TGTGCCAGCAGTGAGGAGGCCTCTGGGGCCAACGTCCTGACTTTC. Combining the CDR3 with reference TRBV2 and TRBJ2-6 gives the whole variable domain EPEVTQTPSHQVTQMGQEVILRCVPISNHLYFYWYRQILGQKVEFLVSFYNNEISEKSEIFDDQFSVERPDGSNFTLKIRSTKLEDSAMYFCASSEEASGANVLTFGAGSRLTVL.